The sample holds one count of the clone carrying this T cell receptor beta chain. Its antigen remains unidentified. The data belong to a study of a mutant IDH1 vaccine in newly diagnosed glioma. CDR1 is LNHDA, CDR2 SQIVND, per germline (reference sequence). The CDR3 covers 14 residues. Trimming removed 2 bases from V and 5 bases from J, with 10 bases in between. Time point indicated: week 23, last vaccination. Topical imiquimod accompanied each vaccine dose, which consisted of 300 ug of mutant IDH1 20-mer peptide. Sequencing used immunoSEQ multiplex PCR; TCRdb keeps in-frame clones, though not all of them. In the table there are some 80,000 clones, 85% to 90% of which are singletons.

The sequences come from PBMCs, collected from a glioma patient whose treatment included an IDH1 peptide vaccine. The sequence was obtained from a woman aged 45-59 years with glioma. The V gene is TRBV19, the J gene TRBJ2-1; no clear D gene. CDR3 protein: CASSIRTGDNEQFF. CDR3 bases: TGTGCCAGTAGTATACGAACTGGTGACAATGAGCAGTTCTTC.